A selection of T cell receptor beta chains follows, all from one sample in a study of blood T cell repertoires in COVID-19. Clones were read by immunoSEQ multiplex PCR, and TCRdb kept only the in-frame ones, dropping some. The sample consists of about 320,000 clones, 85% of them appearing once. Sequencing used PBMCs or T cells enriched from blood (not recorded which). The receptors here all came from a woman aged 25 to 39 who had been exposed to COVID-19. CDR3s include the opening cysteine and the closing phenylalanine or tryptophan. D genes are given only for firm matches. Part of the rows lack a size; the others show once, few, many or a class for expanded clones.

J | D | V | size | DNA | CDR3
TRBJ2-1 | - | TRBV7-3 | - | TGTGCCAGCAGCTTAACGCCCCTGAGCTCCTACAATGAGCAGTTCTTC | CASSLTPLSSYNEQFF
TRBJ1-2 | - | TRBV15 | - | TGTGCCACCAGCAGAGATAAGTCGACAAGCTATGGCTACACCTTC | CATSRDKSTSYGYTF
TRBJ1-1 | TRBD1 | TRBV28 | - | TGTGCCAGCACCTCCGGGACAGTCCTCACTGAAGCTTTCTTT | CASTSGTVLTEAFF
TRBJ2-7 | - | TRBV27 | - | TGTGCCAGCAGTGGCCGGGACTCCGAGCAGTACTTC | CASSGRDSEQYF
TRBJ1-2 | - | TRBV30 | - | TGTGCCTGGAGCGCTAAACAGGGACGTGGCTACACCTTC | CAWSAKQGRGYTF
TRBJ2-5 | TRBD2 | TRBV2 | once | TGTGCCAGCAGTAGCACAGCGGGGGAAGAGACCCAGTACTTC | CASSSTAGEETQYF
TRBJ1-5 | - | TRBV24-1 | - | TGTGCCACCAGAGGAAGTGAGCGGCAGCCCCAGCATTTT | CATRGSERQPQHF
TRBJ1-2 | TRBD1 | TRBV5-1 | - | TGCGCCAGCAGCTTGGTAGTGACAGGGGGCCTTCAGGGCTATGGCTACACCTTC | CASSLVVTGGLQGYGYTF
TRBJ1-3 | TRBD1 | TRBV6-5 | - | TGTGCCAGCAAGACAGGGATGAGCTCTGGAAACACCATATATTTT | CASKTGMSSGNTIYF
TRBJ1-2 | TRBD1 | TRBV28 | - | TGTGCCAGCAGTTCGAACCACAGGGGACACTATGGCTACACCTTC | CASSSNHRGHYGYTF
TRBJ1-5 | - | TRBV7-2 | few | TGTGCCAGCAGCTTATGGGAGGGCAATCAGCCCCAGCATTTT | CASSLWEGNQPQHF
TRBJ1-6 | TRBD1 | TRBV5-8 | - | TGTGCCAGCAGCCCAACCGGGACAGGGAGTTCACCCCTCCACTTT | CASSPTGTGSSPLHF
TRBJ1-1 | TRBD1 | TRBV5-1 | - | TGCGCCAGCAGCTTGCTTAGGACAGGGCTAAAAGATGAAGCTTTCTTT | CASSLLRTGLKDEAFF
TRBJ2-7 | - | TRBV18 | - | TGTGCCAGCTCCCCAGACCGGACGGGATCCTACGAGCAGTACTTC | CASSPDRTGSYEQYF
TRBJ1-2 | TRBD1 | TRBV3-1/TRBV3-2 | - | TGTGCCAGCAGCCAAGTGAGGGGGCGTGGCTACACCTTC | CASSQVRGRGYTF
TRBJ1-2 | TRBD1 | TRBV10-3 | - | TGTGCCATCACGGGGACAGGTCCGGGGTATGGCTACACCTTC | CAITGTGPGYGYTF
TRBJ2-3 | TRBD2 | TRBV30 | once | TGTGCCTGGATTTCCATAGCGGGGGGGCGGGATACGCAGTATTTT | CAWISIAGGRDTQYF
TRBJ2-7 | - | TRBV28 | - | TGTGCCAGCAGTTTAAATCCCCAGACCTACGAGCAGTACTTC | CASSLNPQTYEQYF
TRBJ1-2 | - | TRBV18 | - | TGTGCCAGCTCCCCGGATGAGACGGGTGGCTACACCTTC | CASSPDETGGYTF
TRBJ2-3 | - | TRBV4-1 | once | TGCGCCAGCCGCCGTGGGGGGGGCCCTTCAGATACGCAGTATTTT | CASRRGGGPSDTQYF
TRBJ2-7 | TRBD2 | TRBV2 | - | TGTGCCAGCAGTGACTACTCGGGACTAGCGGGAGCAAGTGAGCAGTACTTC | CASSDYSGLAGASEQYF
TRBJ2-7 | - | TRBV4-1 | - | TGCGCCAGCAGCACCCTACAGGCCTCCTACGAGCAGTACTTC | CASSTLQASYEQYF
TRBJ1-2 | TRBD1 | TRBV28 | - | TGTGCCAGCAGGGACAGGGGGAATGGCTACACCTTC | CASRDRGNGYTF
TRBJ2-5 | TRBD1 | TRBV6-5 | - | TGTGCCAGCAGTTACTCTGGGACAGGGGCTAGTAACTTC | CASSYSGTGASNF
TRBJ2-1 | TRBD2 | TRBV19 | once | TGTGCCAGTAGTATTGGCGGGAGGTCCTACAATGAGCAGTTCTTC | CASSIGGRSYNEQFF
TRBJ2-7 | TRBD1 | TRBV6-5 | - | TGTGCCAGCAGTTACGGGCAGGGGGCCTACGAGCAGTACTTC | CASSYGQGAYEQYF
TRBJ2-1 | - | TRBV24-1 | few | TGTGCCACCTCCCTCGGGGAGTTAAGGAATGAGCAGTTCTTC | CATSLGELRNEQFF
TRBJ1-1 | TRBD1 | TRBV6-6 | - | TGTGCCAGCAGTTGGGGACAGTCTGAAGCTTTCTTT | CASSWGQSEAFF
TRBJ1-5 | - | TRBV4-1 | - | TGCGCCAGCAGCCAAGACTCAGGCGGGGGGCCCCAGCATTTT | CASSQDSGGGPQHF
TRBJ1-6 | TRBD1 | TRBV7-8 | - | TGTGCCAGCAGATGGTTGACAGGGGAGGGTTCACCCCTCCACTTT | CASRWLTGEGSPLHF
TRBJ1-5 | TRBD1 | TRBV19 | - | TGTGCCAGTAAAACACAGGGGAATAGCAATCAGCCCCAGCATTTT | CASKTQGNSNQPQHF
TRBJ1-5 | - | TRBV7-9 | - | TGTGCCAGCAGCCACAAATATCAGCCCCAGCATTTT | CASSHKYQPQHF
TRBJ2-1 | - | TRBV24-1 | - | TGTGCCACCAGTGATTTGCCCGTAGGGGTTAACTCCTACAATGAGCAGTTCTTC | CATSDLPVGVNSYNEQFF
TRBJ2-7 | TRBD2 | TRBV7-3 | - | TGTGCCAGCAGCTTAACCGGGGGAGGGATTTACGAGCAGTACTTC | CASSLTGGGIYEQYF
TRBJ1-5 | - | TRBV30 | - | TGTGCCTGGAGTGTACGGTATCGGAATCAGCCCCAGCATTTT | CAWSVRYRNQPQHF
TRBJ2-7 | TRBD2 | TRBV9 | - | TGTGCCAGCAGCCCCTCTGGGGGACTAGCGGGACGCGAGCAGTACTTC | CASSPSGGLAGREQYF
TRBJ2-3 | - | TRBV28 | - | TGTGCCAGCAGTTTATTTGGAGGCACAGATACGCAGTATTTT | CASSLFGGTDTQYF
TRBJ2-1 | TRBD2 | TRBV10-3 | - | TGTGCCATCAGTGAGGTAGCGGGACATAACAATGAGCAGTTCTTC | CAISEVAGHNNEQFF
TRBJ1-1 | TRBD1 | TRBV5-4 | - | TGTGCCAGCAGCAATAACAGGGGGGACACTGAAGCTTTCTTT | CASSNNRGDTEAFF
TRBJ2-4 | TRBD2 | TRBV11-2 | - | TGTGCCAGCAGCCTCGGTGGGGGGGTCCGAGCCAAAAACATTCAGTACTTC | CASSLGGGVRAKNIQYF
TRBJ2-3 | - | TRBV9 | - | TGTGCCAGCAGCTCAACGGGGATATCCACAGATACGCAGTATTTT | CASSSTGISTDTQYF
TRBJ2-7 | TRBD1 | TRBV5-1 | - | TGCGCCAGCAGCCGACGGGACAGGGACTACGAGCAGTACTTC | CASSRRDRDYEQYF
TRBJ1-1 | - | TRBV7-8 | - | TGTGCCAGCAGCTTAGGGAGGAACACTGAAGCTTTCTTT | CASSLGRNTEAFF
TRBJ1-2 | - | TRBV28 | - | TGTGCCAGCAGTTTGGGCGGGACCTCCTATGGCTACACCTTC | CASSLGGTSYGYTF
TRBJ2-1 | - | TRBV5-1 | - | TGCGCCAGCAGCTTGCCTCCGGGGTACAATGAGCAGTTCTTC | CASSLPPGYNEQFF
TRBJ1-1 | TRBD1 | TRBV3-1/TRBV3-2 | few | TGTGCCAGCAGCCAAGCGGTTCAGGGGGGCACTGAAGCTTTCTTT | CASSQAVQGGTEAFF
TRBJ1-4 | TRBD1 | TRBV29-1 | few | TGCAGCGTGGGACAGGCAACTAATGAAAAACTGTTTTTT | CSVGQATNEKLFF
TRBJ1-6 | TRBD1 | TRBV5-1 | few | TGCGCCAGCAGCCCGGGACAGGGGGCCAGTAATTCACCCCTCCACTTT | CASSPGQGASNSPLHF
TRBJ1-1 | TRBD1 | TRBV7-9 | - | TGTGCCAGCAGCCCGGGACAGGGGGCGTCCAACACTGAAGCTTTCTTT | CASSPGQGASNTEAFF
TRBJ2-7 | - | TRBV7-8 | - | TGTGCCAGCAGCCACGGTGATTTATACGAGCAGTACTTC | CASSHGDLYEQYF
TRBJ2-5 | TRBD2 | TRBV2 | - | TGTGCCAGTGGGACTAGCGGCTCGCGGGGCCAGTACTTC | CASGTSGSRGQYF
TRBJ2-7 | - | TRBV19 | once | TGTGCCAGTAGTATTTCAGGGGTAGGCGAGCAGTACTTC | CASSISGVGEQYF
TRBJ1-1 | TRBD1 | TRBV7-8 | - | TGTGCCAGCAGCTTATATGGGACAGGGGATTTTACTGAAGCTTTCTTT | CASSLYGTGDFTEAFF
TRBJ1-3 | - | TRBV12-3/TRBV12-4 | - | TGTGCCAGCAGTAAGACAGAGGGAAACACCATATATTTT | CASSKTEGNTIYF